The source of this T cell receptor (beta chain) is a study of T cells in narcolepsy. Study conclusions and caveats: Autoreactive clone sequences were missing from some blood memory CD4+ repertoires.

V was clipped by 4 bases and J by 1 base, with 17 bases between them. The CDR3 runs to 17 residues. The germline CDR1 and CDR2 sequences are LNHNV and YYDKDF (reference sequence). This clone was counted between two and nine times. Its antigen is unknown. TCRdb keeps only in-frame clones here, not all; method: immunoSEQ multiplex PCR. The repertoire holds 28,000 or so clones, roughly 80% seen once, with more than 0.9% in the top ten. The chain has TRBV15 and TRBJ1-5; D possibly corresponds to TRBD1 (5 bases). The specimen was CD45RA- memory CD4+ T cells from PBMCs. The receptor was isolated from a human donor with narcolepsy. CDR3 sequence: CATSTRGTGNSNQPQHF. CDR3 sequence (DNA): TGTGCCACCAGCACGAGAGGGACGGGGAACAGCAATCAGCCCCAGCATTTT.